The 7 T cell receptor beta chains presented below share a single source sample, sequenced in a study of T cell repertoires in cytomegalovirus infection. No antigen has been assigned to these receptors. TCRdb analysed the reads with MiXCR anew, one entry per CDR3 protein. This table holds around 540,000 distinct CDR3 sequences, 30% to 40% found once. Material: cultured PBMCs, obtained from culture after CMV antigen stimulation. These receptors were obtained from a human donor in good health (CMV status not recorded). Some clones in this sample may be carry-over from other donors' samples.

This chain joins TRBV12-3 or TRBV12-4 and TRBJ2-7; TRBD2 is a possible D gene (5 bases). With 3 bases removed from V and 6 bases from J, the gap between germline ends came to 12 bases. The CDR3 extends over 13 amino acids. The CDR3 DNA reads as TGTGCCAGCAGTTTGTACGGGATGGGCGAGCAGTACGTC. This gives the protein CASSLYGMGEQYV.

This clonotype was counted many times. V gene TRBV7-2 combines with J gene TRBJ2-5; D remains unclear. The V end was cut by 6 bases, the J end by 5 bases, with 13 bases between. Germline V lookup: CDR1 SGHTA, CDR2 FQGNSA. This CDR3 has 13 residues. The CDR3 spells CASSSSAGETQYF. CDR3 sequence (DNA): TGTGCCAGCAGTTCAAGCGCCGGGGAGACCCAGTACTTC. The full variable domain, its missing parts supplied by reference TRBV7-2 and TRBJ2-5, is GAGVSQSPSNKVTEKGKDVELRCDPISGHTALYWYRQSLGQGLEFLIYFQGNSAPDKSGLPSDRFSAERTGGSVSTLTIQRTQQEDSAVYLCASSSSAGETQYFGPGTRLLVL.

This clonotype occurred a few times. The chain carries TRBV7-6 and TRBJ2-3; TRBD1 might be the D (7 bases). The germline V gene encodes CDR1 SGHVS and CDR2 FNYEAQ. This CDR3 is 18 amino acids long. Trimming cost V 1 base and J 2 bases, with 19 bases left between them. The CDR3 here is CASSLVLWRDSNTDTQYF. In nucleotides, the CDR3 is TGTGCCAGCAGCTTAGTTTTATGGCGGGACAGCAACACAGATACGCAGTATTTT.

At least ten counts were recorded for this clonotype. This chain uses TRBV9 with TRBJ1-2; unclear D gene. Germline values: CDR1 SGDLS, CDR2 YYNGEE. This CDR3 is 15 amino acids long. V was clipped by 0 bases and J by 6 bases, with 15 bases between them. CDR3 region: CASSVALTTLHGYTF. CDR3 sequence (DNA): TGTGCCAGCAGCGTAGCCTTGACTACCCTCCATGGCTACACCTTC. The full variable domain, in which reference TRBV9 and TRBJ1-2 provide the parts outside the CDR3, is DSGVTQTPKHLITATGQRVTLRCSPRSGDLSVYWYQQSLDQGLQFLIQYYNGEERAKGNILERFSAQQFPDLHSELNLSSLELGDSALYFCASSVALTTLHGYTFGSGTRLTVV.

The J gene is TRBJ1-5, the V gene TRBV5-6; D is perhaps TRBD1 (6 bases). There are 15 residues in the CDR3. Per the germline V gene, CDR1 is SGHDT and CDR2 is YYEEEE. V lost 4 bases and J lost 9, with 20 bases in between. CDR3 sequence (DNA): TGTGCCAGCAGCGAGACAGGCATTCATGATGGGCCCCAGCATTTT. As protein: CASSETGIHDGPQHF.

The genes are TRBV6-5 and TRBJ1-2; possibly TRBD1 for D (6 bases). V lost 0 bases, J lost 2 bases, and 13 bases lay in between. Germline V gene sequence: CDR1 MNHEY, CDR2 SVGAGI. This CDR3 is 16 amino acids long. CDR3 in amino acids: CASSYSSTGGNYGYTF. CDR3 in DNA: TGTGCCAGCAGTTACTCAAGTACGGGGGGCAACTATGGCTACACCTTC.

The chain recombines TRBV19 with TRBJ2-1, with D perhaps TRBD1 (6 bases). The CDR3 covers 12 residues. Trimming took off 3 bases at V and 8 bases at J, with 8 bases between the two ends. Looked up from germline, CDR1 is LNHDA and CDR2 is SQIVND (reference sequence). CDR3 protein: CASSMGTYEQFF. CDR3 nucleotide sequence: TGTGCCAGTAGTATGGGGACATATGAGCAGTTCTTC.